The present T cell receptor (beta chain) was sequenced within a study of response to subunit inactivated influenza vaccine. Using its own MiXCR run on the RT-PCR reads, TCRdb lists one record per CDR3 protein. This sample carries 400,000 to 650,000 distinct CDR3 sequences, approximately 7.7% of them seen once, and the ten largest clones take about 12%. Findings and caveats of the study: Authors suggested seasonal influenza vaccinations each recruit few new T cells.

The CDR3 consists of 13 residues. Germline V gene data show CDR1 as SGHTA and CDR2 as FQGNSA. The V end was cut by 4 bases, the J end by 7 bases, with 12 bases between. Note on this clonotype: Its antigen remains unknown.

The rearrangement uses TRBV7-2 and TRBJ2-3, with D unresolved. The source is a man aged 45-69 years who received an inactivated influenza vaccine. This material consisted of PBMCs from blood, taken about 23 months after vaccination. The CDR3 nucleotides are TGTGCCAGCAGCTCGGACCCCCAATATACGCAGTATTTT. This sequence encodes CASSSDPQYTQYF.